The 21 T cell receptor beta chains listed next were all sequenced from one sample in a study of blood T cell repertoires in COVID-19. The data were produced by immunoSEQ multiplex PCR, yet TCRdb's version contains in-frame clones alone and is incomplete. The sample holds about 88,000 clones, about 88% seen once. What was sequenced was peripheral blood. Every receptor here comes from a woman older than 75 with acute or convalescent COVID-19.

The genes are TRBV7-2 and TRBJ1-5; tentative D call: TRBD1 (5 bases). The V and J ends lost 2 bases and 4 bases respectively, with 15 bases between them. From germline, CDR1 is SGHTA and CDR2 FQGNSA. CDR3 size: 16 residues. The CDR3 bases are TGTGCCAGCAGCTTACAGGGCGGGGGTTTTAATCAGCCCCAGCATTTT. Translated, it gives CASSLQGGGFNQPQHF.

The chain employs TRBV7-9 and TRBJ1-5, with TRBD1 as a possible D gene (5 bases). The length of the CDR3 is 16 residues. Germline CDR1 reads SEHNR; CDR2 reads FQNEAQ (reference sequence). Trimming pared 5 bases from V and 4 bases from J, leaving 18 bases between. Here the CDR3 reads CASSPPGGSGNQPQHF. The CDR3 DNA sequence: TGTGCCAGCAGCCCCCCGGGGGGGAGCGGGAATCAGCCCCAGCATTTT.

DNA of the CDR3: TGCGCCAGCAGTTCCTCAGTATTCCGGGATTCACCCCTCCACTTT. Translation gives CASSSSVFRDSPLHF. The chain couples TRBV5-1 to TRBJ1-6; no reliable D call. Trimming took 5 bases from V and 8 from J, leaving 17 bases between them. CDR3 length: 15 residues. Germline V gives CDR1 SGHRS, CDR2 YFSETQ.

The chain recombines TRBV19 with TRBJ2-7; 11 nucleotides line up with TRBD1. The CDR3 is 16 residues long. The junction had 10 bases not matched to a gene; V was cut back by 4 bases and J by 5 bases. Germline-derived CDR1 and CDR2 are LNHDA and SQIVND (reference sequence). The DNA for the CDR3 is TGTGCCAGTAGTAGCCCCTCCGGGACAGGGGGGGACGAGCAGTACTTC. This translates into CASSSPSGTGGDEQYF.

CDR3 amino acids: CASSSYTGELFF. CDR3 in DNA: TGTGCCAGCAGCTCGTACACCGGGGAGCTGTTTTTT. The chain has TRBV7-2 and TRBJ2-2; the D is unclear. Trimming cost V 4 bases and J 3 bases, with 3 bases left between them. Per the germline V gene, CDR1 is SGHTA and CDR2 is FQGNSA. The CDR3 has 12 amino acids.

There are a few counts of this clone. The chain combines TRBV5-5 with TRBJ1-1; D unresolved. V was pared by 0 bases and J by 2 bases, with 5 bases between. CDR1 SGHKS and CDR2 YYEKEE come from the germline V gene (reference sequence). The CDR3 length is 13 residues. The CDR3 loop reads CASSLGGNTEAFF. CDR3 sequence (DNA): TGTGCCAGCAGCTTGGGAGGTAACACTGAAGCTTTCTTT.

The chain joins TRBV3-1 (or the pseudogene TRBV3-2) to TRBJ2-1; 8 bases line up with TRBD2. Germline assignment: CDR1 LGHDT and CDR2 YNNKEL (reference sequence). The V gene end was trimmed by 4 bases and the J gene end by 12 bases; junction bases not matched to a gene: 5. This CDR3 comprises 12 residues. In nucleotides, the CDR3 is TGTGCCAGCAGCCTTAGCGGGGATCTGCAGTTCTTC. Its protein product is CASSLSGDLQFF.

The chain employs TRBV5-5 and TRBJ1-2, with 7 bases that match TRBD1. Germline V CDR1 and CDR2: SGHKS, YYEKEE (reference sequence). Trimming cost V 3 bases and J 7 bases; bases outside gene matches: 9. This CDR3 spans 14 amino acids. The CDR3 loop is CASSSPKTGIGYTF. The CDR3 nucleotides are TGTGCCAGCAGCTCGCCTAAGACAGGGATTGGCTACACCTTC.

For the CDR3, the DNA is TGTGCCAGCAGCAGCCGACAGGGGACTTCACCCCTCCACTTT. Protein: CASSSRQGTSPLHF. This chain connects TRBV11-1 to TRBJ1-6; 8 bases align to TRBD1. Looked up from germline, CDR1 is SGHAT and CDR2 is FQDESV (reference sequence). Trimming cost V 5 bases and J 9 bases; bases outside gene matches: 6. The CDR3 is made up of 14 amino acids. Supplemented by reference TRBV11-1 and TRBJ1-6, the full variable domain reads EAEVAQSPRYKITEKSQAVAFWCDPISGHATLYWYRQILGQGPELLVQFQDESVVDDSQLPKDRFSAERLKGVDSTLKIQPAELGDSAMYLCASSSRQGTSPLHFGNGTRLTVT.

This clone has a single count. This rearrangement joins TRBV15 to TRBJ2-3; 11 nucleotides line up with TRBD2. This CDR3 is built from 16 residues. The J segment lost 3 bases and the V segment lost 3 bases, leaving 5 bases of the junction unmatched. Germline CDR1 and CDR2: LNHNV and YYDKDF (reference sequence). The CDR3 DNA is TGTGCCACCAGCAGGATAGCGGGAGGGGGGACAGATACGCAGTATTTT. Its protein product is CATSRIAGGGTDTQYF.

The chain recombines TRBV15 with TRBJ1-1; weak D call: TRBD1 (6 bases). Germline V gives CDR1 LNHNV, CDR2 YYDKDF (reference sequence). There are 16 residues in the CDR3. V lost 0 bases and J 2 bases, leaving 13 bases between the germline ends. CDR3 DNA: TGTGCCACCAGCAGAGATTTCACAGGGACCAACACTGAAGCTTTCTTT. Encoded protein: CATSRDFTGTNTEAFF.

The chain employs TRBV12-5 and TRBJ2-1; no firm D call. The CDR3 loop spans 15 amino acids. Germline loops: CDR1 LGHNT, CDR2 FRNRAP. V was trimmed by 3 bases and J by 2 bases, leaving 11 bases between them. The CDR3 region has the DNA TGTGCTAGTGGTTTTTCTCGCGGAGCCTACAATGAGCAGTTCTTC. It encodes CASGFSRGAYNEQFF. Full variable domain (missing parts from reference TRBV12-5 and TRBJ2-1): DARVTQTPRHKVTEMGQEVTMRCQPILGHNTVFWYRQTMMQGLELLAYFRNRAPLDDSGMPKDRFSAEMPDATLATLKIQPSEPRDSAVYFCASGFSRGAYNEQFFGPGTRLTVL.

For the CDR3, the DNA is TGTGCCAGCAGCAAAGCGGGCAGGGCCTACAATGAGCAGTTCTTC. It codes for CASSKAGRAYNEQFF. This chain links TRBV21-1 with TRBJ2-1; TRBD1 was called by the table and not checked on the DNA. TRBV21-1 is deemed a pseudogene. CDR3 length: 15 residues.

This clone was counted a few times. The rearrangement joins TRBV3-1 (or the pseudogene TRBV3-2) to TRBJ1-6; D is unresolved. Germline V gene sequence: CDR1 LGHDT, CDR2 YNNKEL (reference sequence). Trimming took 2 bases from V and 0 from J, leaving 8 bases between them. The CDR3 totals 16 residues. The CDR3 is CASSQFLSSYNSPLHF. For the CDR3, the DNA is TGTGCCAGCAGCCAATTCTTGAGCTCCTATAATTCACCCCTCCACTTT.

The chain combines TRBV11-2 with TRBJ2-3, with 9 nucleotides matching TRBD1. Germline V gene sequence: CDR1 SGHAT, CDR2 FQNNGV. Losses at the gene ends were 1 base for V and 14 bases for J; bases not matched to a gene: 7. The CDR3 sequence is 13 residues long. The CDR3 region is CASSLGAGTGWYF. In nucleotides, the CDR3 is TGTGCCAGCAGCTTAGGGGCCGGGACAGGGTGGTATTTT.

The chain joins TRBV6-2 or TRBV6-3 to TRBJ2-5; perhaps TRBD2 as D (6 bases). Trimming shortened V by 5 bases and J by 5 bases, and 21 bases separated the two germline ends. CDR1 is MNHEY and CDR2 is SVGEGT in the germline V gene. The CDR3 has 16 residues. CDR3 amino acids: CASSTVGLRVGETQYF. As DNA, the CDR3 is TGTGCCAGCAGTACAGTCGGACTACGAGTAGGGGAGACCCAGTACTTC.

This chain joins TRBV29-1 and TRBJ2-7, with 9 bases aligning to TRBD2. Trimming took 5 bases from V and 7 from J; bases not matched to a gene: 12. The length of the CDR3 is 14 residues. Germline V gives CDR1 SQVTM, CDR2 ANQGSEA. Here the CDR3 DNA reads TGCAGCGTTACTCCGCATAGCGGGAGAGAAGAGCAGTACTTC. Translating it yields CSVTPHSGREEQYF.

CDR3 in DNA: TGTGCCAGCAATGGCGCCACTACCAATGAGCAGTTCTTC. Protein sequence: CASNGATTNEQFF. The chain joins TRBV2 to TRBJ2-1; D is unresolved. V was cut by 7 bases and J by 6 bases, with 13 bases left in between. CDR3 length: 13 amino acids. Germline V gene lookup returns CDR1 SNHLY and CDR2 FYNNEI.

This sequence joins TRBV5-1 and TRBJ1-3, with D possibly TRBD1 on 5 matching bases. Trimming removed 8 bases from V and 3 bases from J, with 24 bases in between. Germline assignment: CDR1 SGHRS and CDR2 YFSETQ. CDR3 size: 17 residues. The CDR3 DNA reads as TGCGCCAGTTCCCATGGTCAAACGGGGGTCATTGGAAACACCATATATTTT. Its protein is CASSHGQTGVIGNTIYF.

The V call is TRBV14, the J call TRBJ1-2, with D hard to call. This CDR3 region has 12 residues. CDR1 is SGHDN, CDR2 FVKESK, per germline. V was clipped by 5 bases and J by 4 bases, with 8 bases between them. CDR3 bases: TGTGCCAGCAGCAACTCCCCCTATGGCTACACCTTC. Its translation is CASSNSPYGYTF. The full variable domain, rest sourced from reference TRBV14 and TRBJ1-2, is EAGVTQFPSHSVIEKGQTVTLRCDPISGHDNLYWYRRVMGKEIKFLLHFVKESKQDESGMPNNRFLAERTGGTYSTLKVQPAELEDSGVYFCASSNSPYGYTFGSGTRLTVV.

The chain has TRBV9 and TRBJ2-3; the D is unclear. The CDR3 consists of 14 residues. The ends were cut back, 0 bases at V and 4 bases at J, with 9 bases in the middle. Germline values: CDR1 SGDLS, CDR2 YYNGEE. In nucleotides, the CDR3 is TGTGCCAGCAGCGTAGAACCCGGAGCAGATACGCAGTATTTT. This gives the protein CASSVEPGADTQYF.